This passage covers 8 T cell receptor beta chains from one sample sequenced in a study of blood T cell repertoires in COVID-19. Sequencing used immunoSEQ multiplex PCR; TCRdb keeps in-frame clones, though not all of them. The table shows about 49,000 clones, with more than 85% occurring only once. Sequencing used peripheral blood. These receptors originate from a man in his fifties or sixties with COVID-19, enrolled during active disease.

The chain has TRBV4-2 and TRBJ2-7; 8 nucleotides align to TRBD2. This CDR3 has 17 residues. CDR1 LGHNA and CDR2 YNFKEQ come from the germline V gene. The junction had 20 bases not matched to a gene; V was cut back by 6 bases and J by 7 bases. CDR3 DNA sequence: TGTGCCAGCAGTCGGGGCGTGCCTAGCGGGTTCTCTTGGGAGCAGTACTTC. It translates to CASSRGVPSGFSWEQYF.

The chain is built from TRBV7-9 and TRBJ1-1, with D tentatively TRBD1 (5 bases). Germline V gene sequence: CDR1 SEHNR, CDR2 FQNEAQ (reference sequence). The CDR3 consists of 13 residues. V gave up 5 bases and J gave up 1 base, with 8 bases separating them. CDR3 in amino acids: CASSLGANTEAFF. In DNA form, the CDR3 reads TGTGCCAGCAGCCTAGGGGCGAACACTGAAGCTTTCTTT.

The gene calls are TRBV9 and TRBJ1-2; D may be TRBD1 (5 bases). The CDR3 is 14 residues long. Germline CDR1 SGDLS, CDR2 YYNGEE. Trimming took 0 bases from V and 4 from J, leaving 10 bases between them. This chain's CDR3 is CASSVEQAPYGYTF. The CDR3 DNA reads TGTGCCAGCAGCGTAGAACAGGCGCCCTATGGCTACACCTTC.

The rearrangement joins TRBV9 to TRBJ1-6, with D unclear. The V and J ends lost 0 bases and 9 bases respectively, with 13 bases between them. Germline values: CDR1 SGDLS, CDR2 YYNGEE. CDR3 length equals 15 residues. The CDR3 here is CASSVDVGNSSPLHF. CDR3 DNA: TGTGCCAGCAGCGTAGACGTGGGCAATTCTTCACCCCTCCACTTT.

V usage is TRBV6-1 and J usage is TRBJ2-7; the D is unclear. CDR1 and CDR2 from the germline V gene are MNHNS and SASEGT. The CDR3 spans 15 residues. The ends were cut back, 1 base at V and 1 base at J, with 11 bases in the middle. The CDR3 nucleotides are TGTGCCAGCAGTGAAGAGCAGGAATGGTCCTACGAGCAGTACTTC. As protein: CASSEEQEWSYEQYF.

The gene calls are TRBV7-9 and TRBJ2-2; D remains unclear. The CDR3 spans 13 residues. Germline values: CDR1 SEHNR, CDR2 FQNEAQ (reference sequence). Trimming stripped 3 bases from V and 6 bases from J, with 8 bases between. The CDR3 sequence is CASSFPKPGELFF. CDR3 coding DNA: TGTGCCAGCAGCTTCCCTAAGCCCGGGGAGCTGTTTTTT.

This rearrangement joins TRBV30 to TRBJ1-1; the match to TRBD1 covers 8 bases. The CDR3 loop spans 11 amino acids. The trim removed 5 bases at V and 10 bases at J, leaving 6 bases unmatched. From germline, CDR1 is GTSNPN and CDR2 SVGIG (reference sequence). CDR3 sequence: CAWDRGRVAFF. The CDR3, as DNA: TGTGCCTGGGACAGGGGAAGGGTAGCTTTCTTT.

This chain uses TRBV5-1 with TRBJ2-7, with D perhaps TRBD1 (6 bases). The V end lost 0 bases, the J end lost 0 bases, and 16 bases lay between the germline ends. This CDR3 has 17 amino acids. CDR1 SGHRS and CDR2 YFSETQ come from the germline V gene. The CDR3 sequence is CASSLVFQGQGSYEQYF. The CDR3 DNA follows: TGCGCCAGCAGCTTGGTTTTTCAGGGGCAAGGCTCCTACGAGCAGTACTTC.